This TCR beta chain came from a study of CD8+ T cells in alopecia areata. The authors extracted RNA and reverse transcribed it into cDNA as the sequencing template. This table comes from immunoSEQ multiplex PCR, and its TCRdb copy is limited to in-frame clones, with some not included. The data show under 200,000 clones, 50% to 65% seen once. Regarding this clone: Its antigen is still unknown.

Treatment of the sample: oral pan-JAK inhibitor, 5-10 mg twice daily. Germline CDR1 reads MNHEY; CDR2 reads SMNVEV (reference sequence). V lost 5 bases and J lost 2, with 7 bases in between. The CDR3 consists of 13 residues. Notes on the study in general: Many expanded lesional clones persisted during tofacitinib (in both scalp and blood). Mice gave a clearer picture of TCR sharing than patients did, possibly for HLA-related reasons.

The chain is built from TRBV27 and TRBJ1-5; D unresolved. Here the sequenced sample was CD4+ T cells sorted from blood, taken at week 24, from a patient treated with tofacitinib. This clonotype was obtained from a human donor with alopecia areata. Written as DNA, the CDR3 is TGTGCCAGCAGTCGTGACGGCAATCAGCCCCAGCATTTT. It is translated as CASSRDGNQPQHF.